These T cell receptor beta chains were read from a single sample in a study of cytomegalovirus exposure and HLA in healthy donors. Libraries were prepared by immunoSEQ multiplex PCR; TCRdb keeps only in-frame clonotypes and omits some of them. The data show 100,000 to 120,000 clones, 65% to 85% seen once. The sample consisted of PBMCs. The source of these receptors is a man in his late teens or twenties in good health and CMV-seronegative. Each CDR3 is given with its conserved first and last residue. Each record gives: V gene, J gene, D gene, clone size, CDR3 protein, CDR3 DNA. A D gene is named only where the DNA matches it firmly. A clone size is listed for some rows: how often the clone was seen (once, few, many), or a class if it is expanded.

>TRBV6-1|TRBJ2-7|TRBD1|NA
CASRVGTGSYEQYF
TGTGCCAGCAGGGTCGGGACAGGATCGTACGAGCAGTACTTC
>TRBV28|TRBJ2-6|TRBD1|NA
CASSPRTGKQPGSGANVLTF
TGTGCCAGCAGTCCACGGACAGGAAAACAACCCGGCTCTGGGGCCAACGTCCTGACTTTC
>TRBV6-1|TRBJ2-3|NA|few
CASSEAARDTQYF
TGTGCCAGCAGTGAAGCGGCTAGGGATACGCAGTATTTT
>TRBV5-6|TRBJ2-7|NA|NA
CASSPRESYEQYF
TGTGCCAGCAGCCCCCGAGAGTCTTACGAGCAGTACTTC
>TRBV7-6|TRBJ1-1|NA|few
CASRADSNTEAFF
TGTGCCAGCAGAGCCGACAGCAACACTGAAGCTTTCTTT
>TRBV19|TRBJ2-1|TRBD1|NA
CASSTTGYNEQFF
TGTGCCAGTAGTACGACAGGGTACAATGAGCAGTTCTTC
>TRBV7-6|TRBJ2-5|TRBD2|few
CASSSRLAGDFGETQYF
TGTGCCAGCAGCTCCAGACTAGCGGGAGATTTCGGAGAGACCCAGTACTTC
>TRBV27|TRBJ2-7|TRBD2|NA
CASSFTSGQRWEQYF
TGTGCCAGCAGTTTCACTAGCGGGCAGCGCTGGGAGCAGTACTTC
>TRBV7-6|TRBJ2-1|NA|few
CASSLVIDEQFF
TGTGCCAGCAGCTTAGTCATAGATGAGCAGTTCTTC
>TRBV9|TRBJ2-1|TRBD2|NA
CASSVVTSGGNEQFF
TGTGCCAGCAGCGTAGTTACTAGCGGGGGCAATGAGCAGTTCTTC
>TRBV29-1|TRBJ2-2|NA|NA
CSATSQGANTGELFF
TGCAGCGCTACTAGCCAGGGCGCGAACACCGGGGAGCTGTTTTTT
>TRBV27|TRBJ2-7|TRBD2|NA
CASSFLPLAGGRYEQYF
TGTGCCAGCAGTTTTCTACCTCTAGCGGGAGGAAGATACGAGCAGTACTTC
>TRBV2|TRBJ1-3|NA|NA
CASSEAPVTGNTIYF
TGTGCCAGCAGTGAAGCACCAGTAACTGGAAACACCATATATTTT
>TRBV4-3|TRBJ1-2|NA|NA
CASSPGSTYGYTF
TGCGCCAGCAGCCCCGGGTCGACGTATGGCTACACCTTC
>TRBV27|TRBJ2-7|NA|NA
CASSLWQGRSREQYF
TGTGCCAGCAGTTTATGGCAGGGTCGGTCTAGGGAGCAGTACTTC
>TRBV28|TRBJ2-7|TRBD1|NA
CASSLAGQGPYEQYF
TGTGCCAGCAGCTTAGCCGGACAGGGTCCCTACGAGCAGTACTTC
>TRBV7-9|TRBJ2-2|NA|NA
CASRPGLAPRTGELFF
TGTGCCAGCAGACCCGGACTGGCCCCTCGCACCGGGGAGCTGTTTTTT
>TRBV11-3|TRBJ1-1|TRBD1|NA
CASSFAQGAGAGTEAFF
TGTGCCAGCAGCTTTGCACAGGGGGCGGGCGCAGGGACTGAAGCTTTCTTT